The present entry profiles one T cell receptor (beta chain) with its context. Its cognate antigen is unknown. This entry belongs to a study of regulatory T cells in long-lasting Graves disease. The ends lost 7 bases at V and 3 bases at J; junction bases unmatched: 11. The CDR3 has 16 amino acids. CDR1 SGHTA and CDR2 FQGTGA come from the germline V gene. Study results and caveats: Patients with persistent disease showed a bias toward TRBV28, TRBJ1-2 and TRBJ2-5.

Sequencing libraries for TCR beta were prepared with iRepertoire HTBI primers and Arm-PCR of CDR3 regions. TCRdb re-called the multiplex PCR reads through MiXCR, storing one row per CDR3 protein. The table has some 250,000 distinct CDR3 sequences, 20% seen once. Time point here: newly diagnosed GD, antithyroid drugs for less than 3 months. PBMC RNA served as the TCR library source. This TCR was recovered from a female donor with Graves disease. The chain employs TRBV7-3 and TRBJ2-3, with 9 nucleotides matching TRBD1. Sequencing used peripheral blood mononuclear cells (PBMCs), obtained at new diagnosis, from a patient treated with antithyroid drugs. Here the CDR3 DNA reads TGTGCCAGCAATCACGGGGGACAGGGACCGACAGATACGCAGTATTTT. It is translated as CASNHGGQGPTDTQYF.